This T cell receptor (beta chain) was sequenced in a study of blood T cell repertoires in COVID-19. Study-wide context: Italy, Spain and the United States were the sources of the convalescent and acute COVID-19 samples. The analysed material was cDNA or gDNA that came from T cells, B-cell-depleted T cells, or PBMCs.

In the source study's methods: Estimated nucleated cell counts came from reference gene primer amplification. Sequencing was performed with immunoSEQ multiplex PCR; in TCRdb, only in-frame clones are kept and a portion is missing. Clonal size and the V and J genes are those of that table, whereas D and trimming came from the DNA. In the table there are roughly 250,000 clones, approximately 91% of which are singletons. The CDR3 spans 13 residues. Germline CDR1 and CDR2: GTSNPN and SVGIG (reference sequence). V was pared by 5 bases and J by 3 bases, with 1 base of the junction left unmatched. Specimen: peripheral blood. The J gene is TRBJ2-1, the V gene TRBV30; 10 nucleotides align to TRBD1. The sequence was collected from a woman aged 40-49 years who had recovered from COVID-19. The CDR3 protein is CAWDRGHYNEQFF. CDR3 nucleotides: TGTGCCTGGGACAGGGGGCACTACAATGAGCAGTTCTTC.